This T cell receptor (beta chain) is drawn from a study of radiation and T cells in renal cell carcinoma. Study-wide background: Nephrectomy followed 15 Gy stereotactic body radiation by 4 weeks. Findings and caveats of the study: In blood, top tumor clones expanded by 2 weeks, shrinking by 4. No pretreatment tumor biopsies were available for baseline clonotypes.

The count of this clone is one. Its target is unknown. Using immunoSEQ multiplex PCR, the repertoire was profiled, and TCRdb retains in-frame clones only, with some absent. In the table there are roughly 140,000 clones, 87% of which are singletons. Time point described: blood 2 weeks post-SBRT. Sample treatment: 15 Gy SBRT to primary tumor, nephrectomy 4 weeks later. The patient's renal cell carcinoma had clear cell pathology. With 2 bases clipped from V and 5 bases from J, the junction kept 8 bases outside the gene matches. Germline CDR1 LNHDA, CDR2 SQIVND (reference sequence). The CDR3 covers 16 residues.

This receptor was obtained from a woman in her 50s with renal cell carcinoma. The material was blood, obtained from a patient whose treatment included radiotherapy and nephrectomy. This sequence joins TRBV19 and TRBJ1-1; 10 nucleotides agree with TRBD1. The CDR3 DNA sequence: TGTGCCAGTAGTATAACCGGGACAGGGGCGTGGACTGAAGCTTTCTTT. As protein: CASSITGTGAWTEAFF.